This T cell receptor beta chain was captured in a study of cytomegalovirus exposure and HLA in healthy donors. About the study: The same platform used for the 666 first-cohort repertoires was also used for the 120 validation repertoires, as a later analysis reported. Regarding the study as a whole: Cytomegalovirus status, reportedly, was diagnosed with high specificity and sensitivity by the classifier. Specificity for CMV antigens was confirmed in vitro for a few of the CMV-associated chains.

Only in-frame clones appear in the TCRdb table, and some are missing; sequencing was by immunoSEQ multiplex PCR. This table holds 95,000 to 150,000 clones, nearly 90% found once. Germline CDR1 MNHEY, CDR2 SVGAGI. The CDR3 runs 14 residues. Trimming left V 2 bases short and J 7 bases short, with 14 bases between. As for this clone: The antigen remains undetermined.

While the first cohort had 650 to 850 subjects, the donors belonged to the separate validation cohort of about 110 subjects. The chain joins TRBV6-5 to TRBJ2-5; the D gene is possibly TRBD2 (7 bases). This sequence originates from a woman younger than 30 in good health and CMV-seronegative. The sample comprised PBMCs. CDR3: CASSYLDGGATQYF. The CDR3 coding sequence is TGTGCCAGCAGTTACCTGGATGGGGGGGCGACCCAGTACTTC.